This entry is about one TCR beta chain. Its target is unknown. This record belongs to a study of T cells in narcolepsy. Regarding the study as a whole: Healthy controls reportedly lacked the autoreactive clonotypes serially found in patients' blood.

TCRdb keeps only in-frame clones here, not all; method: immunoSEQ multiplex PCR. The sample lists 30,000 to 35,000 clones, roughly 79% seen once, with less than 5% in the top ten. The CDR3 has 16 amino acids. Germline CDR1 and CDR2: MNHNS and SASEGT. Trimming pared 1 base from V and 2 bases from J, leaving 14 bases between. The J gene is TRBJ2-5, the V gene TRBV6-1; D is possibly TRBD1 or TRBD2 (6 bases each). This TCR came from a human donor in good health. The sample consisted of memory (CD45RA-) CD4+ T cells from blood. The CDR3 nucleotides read TGTGCCAGCAGTGAAGGGCTAGTAGGGGGGCAAGAGACCCAGTACTTC. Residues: CASSEGLVGGQETQYF.